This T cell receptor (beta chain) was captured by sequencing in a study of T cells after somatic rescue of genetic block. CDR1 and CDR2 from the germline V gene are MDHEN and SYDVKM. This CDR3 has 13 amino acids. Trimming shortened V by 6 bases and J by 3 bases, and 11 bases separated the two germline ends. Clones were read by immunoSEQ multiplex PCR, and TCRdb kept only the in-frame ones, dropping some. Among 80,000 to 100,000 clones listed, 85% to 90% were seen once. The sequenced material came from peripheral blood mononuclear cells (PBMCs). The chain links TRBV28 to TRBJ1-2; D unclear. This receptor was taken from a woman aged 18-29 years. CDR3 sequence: CASSSGPDYGYTF. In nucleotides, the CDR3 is TGTGCCAGCAGCTCTGGGCCGGACTATGGCTACACCTTC.